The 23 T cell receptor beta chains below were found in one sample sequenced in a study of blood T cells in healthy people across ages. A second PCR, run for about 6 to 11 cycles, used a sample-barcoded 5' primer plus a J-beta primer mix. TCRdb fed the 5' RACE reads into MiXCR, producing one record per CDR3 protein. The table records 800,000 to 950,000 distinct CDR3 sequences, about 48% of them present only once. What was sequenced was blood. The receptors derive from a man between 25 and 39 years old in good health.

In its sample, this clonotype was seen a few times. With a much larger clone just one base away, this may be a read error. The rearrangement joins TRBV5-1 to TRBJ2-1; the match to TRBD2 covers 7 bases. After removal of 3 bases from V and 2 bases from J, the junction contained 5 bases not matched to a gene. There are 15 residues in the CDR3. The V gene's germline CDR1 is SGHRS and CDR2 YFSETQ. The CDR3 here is CASSWEGLTYNEQFF. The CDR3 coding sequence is TGCGCCAGCAGCTGGGAGGGACTTACCTACAATGAGCAGTTCTTC.

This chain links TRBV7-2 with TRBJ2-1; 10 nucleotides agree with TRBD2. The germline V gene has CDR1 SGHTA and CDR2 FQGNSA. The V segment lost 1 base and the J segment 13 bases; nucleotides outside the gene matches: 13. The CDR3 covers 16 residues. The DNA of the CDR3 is TGTGCCAGCAGCTTAGTAGCGGGGGGCCTACAAGAGACCCAGTTCTTC. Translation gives CASSLVAGGLQETQFF.

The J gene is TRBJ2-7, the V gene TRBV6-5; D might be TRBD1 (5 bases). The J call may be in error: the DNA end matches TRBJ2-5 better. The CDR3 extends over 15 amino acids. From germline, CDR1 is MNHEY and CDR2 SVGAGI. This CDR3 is CASARVGQGRETQYF. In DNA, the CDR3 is TGTGCCAGCGCTCGGGTGGGGCAGGGAAGAGAGACCCAGTACTTC.

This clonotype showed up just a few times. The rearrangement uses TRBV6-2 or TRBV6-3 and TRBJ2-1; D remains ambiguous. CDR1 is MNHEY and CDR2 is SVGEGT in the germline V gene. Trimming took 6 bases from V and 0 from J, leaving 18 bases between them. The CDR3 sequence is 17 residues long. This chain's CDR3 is CASSRDRTASSYNEQFF. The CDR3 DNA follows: TGTGCCAGCAGCCGCGATAGGACGGCAAGCTCCTACAATGAGCAGTTCTTC.

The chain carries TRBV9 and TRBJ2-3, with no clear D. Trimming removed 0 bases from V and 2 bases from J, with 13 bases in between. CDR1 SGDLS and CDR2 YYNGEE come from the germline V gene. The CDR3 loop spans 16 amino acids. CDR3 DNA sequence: TGTGCCAGCAGCGTAGACAGAGATGCAAACACAGATACGCAGTATTTT. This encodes CASSVDRDANTDTQYF.

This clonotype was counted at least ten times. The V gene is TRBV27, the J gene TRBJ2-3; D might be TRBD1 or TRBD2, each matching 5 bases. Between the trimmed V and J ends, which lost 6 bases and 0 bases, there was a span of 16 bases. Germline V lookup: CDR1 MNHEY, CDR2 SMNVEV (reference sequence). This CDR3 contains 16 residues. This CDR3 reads CASSQFGTPSTDTQYF. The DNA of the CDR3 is TGTGCCAGCAGCCAATTCGGGACCCCGAGCACAGATACGCAGTATTTT.

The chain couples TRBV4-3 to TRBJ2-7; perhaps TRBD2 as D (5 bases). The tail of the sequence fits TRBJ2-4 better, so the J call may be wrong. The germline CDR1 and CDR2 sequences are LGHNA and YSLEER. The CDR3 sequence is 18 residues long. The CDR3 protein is CASSQVPTDTGTKNIQYF. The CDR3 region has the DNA TGCGCCAGCAGCCAAGTTCCAACAGACACGGGGACCAAAAACATTCAGTACTTC.

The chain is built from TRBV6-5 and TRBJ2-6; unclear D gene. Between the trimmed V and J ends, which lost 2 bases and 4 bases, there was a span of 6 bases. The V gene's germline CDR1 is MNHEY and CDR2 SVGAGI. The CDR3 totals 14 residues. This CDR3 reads CASSYASGANVLTF. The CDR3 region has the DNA TGTGCCAGCAGTTACGCGTCCGGGGCCAACGTCCTGACTTTC.

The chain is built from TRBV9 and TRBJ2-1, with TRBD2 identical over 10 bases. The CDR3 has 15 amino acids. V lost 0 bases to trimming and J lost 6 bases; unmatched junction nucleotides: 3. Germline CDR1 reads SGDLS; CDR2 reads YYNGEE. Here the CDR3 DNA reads TGTGCCAGCAGCGTAGCTACTAGCGGGGTCAATGAGCAGTTCTTC. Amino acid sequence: CASSVATSGVNEQFF.

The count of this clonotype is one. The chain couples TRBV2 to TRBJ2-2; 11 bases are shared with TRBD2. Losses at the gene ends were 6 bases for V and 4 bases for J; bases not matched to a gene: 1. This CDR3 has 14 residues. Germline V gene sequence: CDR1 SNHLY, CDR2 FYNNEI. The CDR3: CASRGLAATGELFF. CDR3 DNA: TGTGCCAGCAGGGGACTAGCGGCCACCGGGGAGCTGTTTTTT.

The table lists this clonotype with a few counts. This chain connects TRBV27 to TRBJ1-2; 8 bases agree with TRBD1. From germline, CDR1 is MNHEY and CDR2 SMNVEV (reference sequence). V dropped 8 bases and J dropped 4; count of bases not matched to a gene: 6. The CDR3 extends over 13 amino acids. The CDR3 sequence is CASGPTGGYGYTF. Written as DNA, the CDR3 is TGTGCCAGCGGACCTACAGGGGGCTATGGCTACACCTTC.

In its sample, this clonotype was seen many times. As DNA, the CDR3 is TGTGCCAGCAGCTTAGGACAACACTACGAGCAGTACTTC. Protein: CASSLGQHYEQYF. The chain links TRBV7-6 to TRBJ2-7; D gene unclear. V gave up 1 base and J gave up 3 bases, with 7 bases separating them. The germline V gene encodes CDR1 SGHVS and CDR2 FNYEAQ. CDR3 length: 13 amino acids. The entire variable domain, with the rest obtained from reference TRBV7-6 and TRBJ2-7, is as follows: GAGVSQSPRYKVTKRGQDVALRCDPISGHVSLYWYRQALGQGPEFLTYFNYEAQQDKSGLPNDRFSAERPEGSISTLTIQRTEQRDSAMYRCASSLGQHYEQYFGPGTRLTVT.

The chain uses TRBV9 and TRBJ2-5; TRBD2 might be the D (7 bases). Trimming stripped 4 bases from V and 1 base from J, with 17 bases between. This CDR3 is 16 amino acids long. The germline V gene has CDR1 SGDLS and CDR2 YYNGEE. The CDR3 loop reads CASSTRGGGPQETQYF. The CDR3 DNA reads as TGTGCCAGCAGCACCCGAGGGGGGGGACCCCAAGAGACCCAGTACTTC.

CDR3 sequence (DNA): TGCAGTGCTAGATTTTACACTGAAGCTTTCTTT. Translation: CSARFYTEAFF. V usage is TRBV20-1 and J usage is TRBJ1-1; D remains unclear. This CDR3 comprises 11 residues. Germline CDR1 reads DFQATT; CDR2 reads SNEGSKA (reference sequence). With 2 bases removed from V and 3 bases from J, the gap between germline ends came to 4 bases.

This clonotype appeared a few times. The CDR3 DNA sequence: TGTGCCAGCAGGGCGGGGGGGAGCGCAGATACGCAGTATTTT. The encoded protein is CASRAGGSADTQYF. The chain uses TRBV12-3 or TRBV12-4 and TRBJ2-3; 9 bases line up with TRBD2. The CDR3 has 14 residues. V shed 6 bases, J shed 4 bases, and the junction held 5 bases outside the gene matches.

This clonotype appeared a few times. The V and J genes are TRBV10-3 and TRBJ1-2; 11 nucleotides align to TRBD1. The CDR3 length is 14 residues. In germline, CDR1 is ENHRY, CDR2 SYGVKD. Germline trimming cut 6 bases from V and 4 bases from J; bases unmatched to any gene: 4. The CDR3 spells CAISGTGGSYGYTF. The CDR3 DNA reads TGTGCCATCAGCGGGACAGGGGGTAGCTATGGCTACACCTTC.

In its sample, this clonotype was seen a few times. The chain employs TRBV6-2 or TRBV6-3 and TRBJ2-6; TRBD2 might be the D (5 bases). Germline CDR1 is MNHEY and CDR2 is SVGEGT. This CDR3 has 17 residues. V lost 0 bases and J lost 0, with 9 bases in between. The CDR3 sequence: CASSYSSGSSGANVLTF. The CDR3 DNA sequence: TGTGCCAGCAGTTACTCGTCGGGGAGCTCTGGGGCCAACGTCCTGACTTTC.

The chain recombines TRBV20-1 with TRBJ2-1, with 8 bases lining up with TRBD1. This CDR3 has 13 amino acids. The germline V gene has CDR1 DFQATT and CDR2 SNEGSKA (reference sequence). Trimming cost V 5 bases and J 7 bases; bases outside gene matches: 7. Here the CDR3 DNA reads TGCAGTGCTCCCGGACAGGGTAGGAATGAGCAGTTCTTC. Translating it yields CSAPGQGRNEQFF.

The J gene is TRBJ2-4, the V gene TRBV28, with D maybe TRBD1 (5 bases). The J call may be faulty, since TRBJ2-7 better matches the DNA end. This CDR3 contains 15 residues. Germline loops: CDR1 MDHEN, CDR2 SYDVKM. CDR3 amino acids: CASSLPLRQPYEQYF. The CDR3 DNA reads TGTGCCAGCAGTTTACCCCTAAGACAGCCCTACGAGCAGTACTTC.

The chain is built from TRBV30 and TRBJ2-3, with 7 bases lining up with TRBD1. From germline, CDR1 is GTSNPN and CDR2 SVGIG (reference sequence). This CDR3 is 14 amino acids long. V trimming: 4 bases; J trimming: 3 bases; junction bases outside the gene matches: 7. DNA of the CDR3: TGTGCCTGGAACCGACAGGGACGGACAGATACGCAGTATTTT. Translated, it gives CAWNRQGRTDTQYF.

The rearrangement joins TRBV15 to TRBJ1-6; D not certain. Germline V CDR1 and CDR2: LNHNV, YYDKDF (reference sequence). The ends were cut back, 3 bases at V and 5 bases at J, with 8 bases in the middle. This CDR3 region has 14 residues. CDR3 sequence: CATSRGLNNSPLHF. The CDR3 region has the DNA TGTGCCACCAGCAGGGGCCTCAATAATTCACCCCTCCACTTT.

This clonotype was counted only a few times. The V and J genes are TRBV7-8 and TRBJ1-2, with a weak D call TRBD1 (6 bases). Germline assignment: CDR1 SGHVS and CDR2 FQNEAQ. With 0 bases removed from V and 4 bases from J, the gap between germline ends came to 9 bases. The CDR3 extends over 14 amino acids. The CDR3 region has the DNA TGTGCCAGCAGCTTAGCTCGACAGGTCTATGGCTACACCTTC. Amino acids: CASSLARQVYGYTF.

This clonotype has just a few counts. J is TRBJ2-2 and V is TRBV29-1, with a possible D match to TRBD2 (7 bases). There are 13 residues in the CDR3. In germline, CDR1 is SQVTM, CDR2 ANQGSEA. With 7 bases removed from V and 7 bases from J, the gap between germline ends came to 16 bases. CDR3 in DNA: TGCAGCGGGGAGGGGGGCCTTAGCGGGGAGCTGTTTTTT. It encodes CSGEGGLSGELFF.